This T cell receptor beta chain was documented in a study of blood T cell repertoires in COVID-19. Authors' methods: Amplification of reference gene primers was used by the study to estimate nucleated cell counts. This table comes from immunoSEQ multiplex PCR, and its TCRdb copy is limited to in-frame clones, with some not included. The V and J calls and clone size were taken over from that table, and D and trimming were inferred from the DNA. The profile shows about 330,000 clones, less than 90% of them singletons. Trimming pared 4 bases from V and 4 bases from J, leaving 10 bases between. Germline loops: CDR1 WSHSY, CDR2 SAAADI. This CDR3 contains 13 residues. Study members were between about 18 and 95 years old and lived in 20 to 30 US regions. Cohorts were assigned according to the clinical history that participants reported. In Cohort 3, a recovered donor had either two negative PCRs, clearance, or symptom resolution.

The sample consisted of PBMCs or T cells enriched from blood (not recorded which). This clonotype was sampled from a woman in her twenties or thirties who had recovered from COVID-19. This chain uses TRBV10-2 with TRBJ1-1; D gene uncertain. The CDR3 here is CASSGERSTEAFF. The CDR3 DNA reads TGCGCCAGCAGTGGTGAGAGGAGCACTGAAGCTTTCTTT.